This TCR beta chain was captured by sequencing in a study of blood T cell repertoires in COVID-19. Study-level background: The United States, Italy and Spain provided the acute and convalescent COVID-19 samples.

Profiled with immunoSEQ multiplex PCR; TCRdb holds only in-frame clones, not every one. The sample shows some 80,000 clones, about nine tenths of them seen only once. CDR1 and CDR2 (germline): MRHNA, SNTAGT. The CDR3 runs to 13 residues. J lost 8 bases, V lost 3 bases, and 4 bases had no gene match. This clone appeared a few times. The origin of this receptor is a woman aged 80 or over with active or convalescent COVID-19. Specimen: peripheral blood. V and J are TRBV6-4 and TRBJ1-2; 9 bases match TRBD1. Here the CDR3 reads CASSEGQGLGYTF. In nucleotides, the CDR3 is TGTGCCAGCAGTGAGGGACAGGGCCTCGGCTACACCTTC.